This T cell receptor (beta chain) was observed in a study of T-cell reconstitution after alpha-beta-depleted transplantation in children (dated by TCRdb to 2016 to 2017). Regarding the study in general: Using TCR repertoire profiling, the study followed T-cell immune reconstitution in a quantitative way in children after TCRalphabeta/CD19-depleted allogeneic hematopoietic cell transplantation.

The germline ends are 12 bases apart after V is trimmed by 2 bases and J by 4 bases. From its cysteine to its phenylalanine, the CDR3 spans 14 amino acids. CDR3 DNA only is kept here, 42 bases in frame from base 1. CDR1 SGHRS and CDR2 YFSETQ are derived from the germline V gene. Summary of the overall study and its limitations: In some patients, the high TCRbeta diversity seen at day 60 was put down to recipient T cells and intrathymic progenitors that had survived conditioning. The apparently early alphabetaT-cell count recovery about two months after transplant was reportedly dependent on only several hundred rapidly expanded clones derived from non-depleted graft cells. The frequencies of hyperexpanded clones fell over the following months, and after one year, T-cell counts and TCRbeta diversity were mostly attributed to newly produced T cells.

This clonotype turned up a few times. Its antigen specificity is not known. No much larger clonotype is one base removed from it; base qualities were not supplied. This specimen's treatment or condition label, per the study, means: allogeneic hematopoietic cell transplantation with graft depleted of TCRalphabeta T cells and CD19 B cells. Transplant recipients were children who received TCRalphabeta/CD19-depleted allogeneic hematopoietic cell grafts. The library was built by means of PCR. Sequencing instrument: Illumina HiSeq 2500. TCR libraries were prepared with molecular barcoding, using unique molecular identifiers to normalize TCRbeta repertoire quantification. Starting from the raw public reads, TCRdb applied fastp trimming at Q25, assembled clones with MiXCR and retained in-frame beta chains. Each record represents a unique CDR3 protein, reported with the most common genes and DNA among its rows. The sample table contains 200,000 to 250,000 distinct CDR3 sequences; only one count was recorded for about 23% of them. The biggest ten clones account for about 2.8% of the sample.

The sequencing here drew on PBMCs, taken before TCRalphabeta/CD19-depleted stem cell transplant. This sequence was found in a girl aged 2 to 9 with Fanconi anemia, due to receive a stem cell transplant. The rearrangement joined TRBV5-1 to TRBJ1-1, with a weak D call of TRBD1 (5 bases match). The DNA is TGCGCCAGCAGCTTCGGGGCTGGGTCCACTGAAGCTTTCTTT. It translates as CASSFGAGSTEAFF.